The 20 T cell receptor beta chains presented below share a single source sample, sequenced in a study of blood T cell repertoires in COVID-19 (dated by TCRdb to 2020 to 2021). The library was produced with the immunoSEQ multiplex PCR assay. TCRdb holds this immuneACCESS table with in-frame rearrangements only. Some clones are missing; in checked studies, unresolved V genes explain under half, and the rest has no known cause. For this sample there are under 300,000 clones; about nine tenths appear just once. 6.2% of the sample belongs to the ten largest clones. The source material was peripheral blood. The receptors were sampled from a man in his sixties with acute or convalescent COVID-19.

The chain has TRBV19 and TRBJ1-1; TRBD1 agrees at 7 bases. The CDR3 is 16 residues long. Unmatched junction bases numbered 14, after V lost 6 bases and J lost 4 bases. The germline gives CDR1 LNHDA, CDR2 SQIVND (reference sequence). The CDR3: CASSPTGQTGGTEAFF. DNA for the CDR3: TGTGCCAGTAGCCCCACGGGACAGACTGGAGGCACTGAAGCTTTCTTT.

V is TRBV12-3 or TRBV12-4 and J is TRBJ1-3; D ambiguous. This CDR3 is 11 amino acids long. Trimming stripped 5 bases from V and 6 bases from J, with 5 bases between. CDR3 in amino acids: CASSPQNTIYF. In nucleotides, the CDR3 is TGTGCCAGCAGTCCCCAAAACACCATATATTTT.

This clone was recorded only once. This chain uses TRBV11-3 with TRBJ1-2, with D tentatively TRBD1 (6 bases). The CDR3 spans 13 residues. Germline CDR1 is SGHNT and CDR2 is YENEEA. With 5 bases removed from V and 2 bases from J, the gap between germline ends came to 9 bases. CDR3 nucleotides: TGTGCCAGCAGCCAGGGGTCCAACTATGGCTACACCTTC. The encoded protein is CASSQGSNYGYTF.

V usage is TRBV18 and J usage is TRBJ2-7; 12 bases are shared with TRBD1. V was pared by 5 bases and J by 2 bases, with 10 bases of the junction left unmatched. The CDR3 totals 17 residues. Germline lookup yields CDR1 KGHSH and CDR2 LQKENI. The CDR3 region has the DNA TGTGCCAGCTCAGCTACGACAGGGACAGGGGGCCCCTACGAGCAGTACTTC. Protein: CASSATTGTGGPYEQYF.

V and J are TRBV30 and TRBJ1-4, with 9 bases matching TRBD1. J was trimmed by 8 bases and V by 3 bases; bases with no gene match: 4. The germline V gene has CDR1 GTSNPN and CDR2 SVGIG (reference sequence). The CDR3 is 13 residues long. The CDR3 nucleotides read TGTGCCTGGAGCGGGACAGGGAAGGAAAAACTGTTTTTT. It yields the protein CAWSGTGKEKLFF.

This sequence joins TRBV28 and TRBJ2-1, with 9 bases aligning to TRBD2. Looked up from germline, CDR1 is MDHEN and CDR2 is SYDVKM. Trimming cost V 6 bases and J 2 bases; bases outside gene matches: 5. The CDR3 is 15 amino acids. The CDR3 sequence is CASRPSGKAYNEQFF. For the CDR3, the DNA is TGTGCCAGCAGACCTAGCGGGAAGGCCTACAATGAGCAGTTCTTC.

CDR3 region: CASSPAGTGGVMISYNEQFF. The CDR3 DNA is TGTGCCAGCAGTCCGGCCGGGACAGGGGGAGTAATGATCTCCTACAATGAGCAGTTCTTC. The chain combines TRBV27 with TRBJ2-1, with 11 bases identical to TRBD1. CDR1 is MNHEY and CDR2 is SMNVEV in the germline V gene (reference sequence). The CDR3 runs 20 residues. V shed 5 bases, J shed 0 bases, and the junction held 15 bases outside the gene matches.

This clone has only one observation. The gene calls are TRBV19 and TRBJ1-1, with 10 bases aligning to TRBD1. The germline CDR1 and CDR2 sequences are LNHDA and SQIVND (reference sequence). V shed 3 bases, J shed 2 bases, and the junction held 3 bases outside the gene matches. The CDR3 has 15 amino acids. Here the CDR3 reads CASSIGTGVNTEAFF. The CDR3 DNA reads as TGTGCCAGTAGTATCGGGACAGGGGTAAACACTGAAGCTTTCTTT.

The V and J genes are TRBV28 and TRBJ2-5; 8 nucleotides line up with TRBD2. Trimming removed 6 bases from V and 4 bases from J; junction bases left unmatched: 16. The V gene's germline CDR1 is MDHEN and CDR2 SYDVKM. CDR3 length: 17 amino acids. CDR3 bases: TGTGCCAGCAGCTCCCGCCCTGACACCGGACTAGCAGAGACCCAGTACTTC. It yields the protein CASSSRPDTGLAETQYF.

V gene TRBV7-2 combines with J gene TRBJ2-1; TRBD2 aligns across 7 bases. Germline V gene sequence: CDR1 SGHTA, CDR2 FQGNSA. After removal of 1 base from V and 5 bases from J, the junction contained 5 bases not matched to a gene. CDR3 length: 15 amino acids. The CDR3 nucleotides are TGTGCCAGCAGCTTAGTTCCCCGGGGGGACAATGAGCAGTTCTTC. It specifies CASSLVPRGDNEQFF.

The genes are TRBV7-2 and TRBJ1-2, with a weak D call TRBD1 (5 bases). The V and J ends lost 3 bases and 2 bases respectively, with 10 bases between them. There are 14 residues in the CDR3. Germline lookup yields CDR1 SGHTA and CDR2 FQGNSA. The CDR3 region is CASSFDRVNYGYTF. In DNA, the CDR3 is TGTGCCAGCAGCTTTGACAGAGTCAACTATGGCTACACCTTC.

The chain couples TRBV3-1 (or the pseudogene TRBV3-2) to TRBJ2-3; D is perhaps TRBD2 (5 bases). The CDR3 sequence is 12 residues long. Germline V gene sequence: CDR1 LGHDT, CDR2 YNNKEL (reference sequence). Trimming shortened V by 4 bases and J by 6 bases, and 8 bases separated the two germline ends. CDR3 protein: CASSPEVDTQYF. The CDR3 DNA follows: TGTGCCAGCAGCCCGGAGGTGGATACGCAGTATTTT.

The chain links TRBV5-1 to TRBJ2-7; D remains ambiguous. With 0 bases removed from V and 1 base from J, the gap between germline ends came to 8 bases. Germline-derived CDR1 and CDR2 are SGHRS and YFSETQ. The CDR3 spans 14 residues. The CDR3 sequence: CASSLAVISYEQYF. The CDR3 DNA follows: TGCGCCAGCAGCTTGGCAGTCATATCCTACGAGCAGTACTTC.

This clone was picked up a small number of times. The J gene is TRBJ2-3, the V gene TRBV4-1; 8 nucleotides align to TRBD1. This CDR3 contains 15 residues. Germline trimming cut 3 bases from V and 0 bases from J; bases unmatched to any gene: 2. CDR1 is MGHRA and CDR2 is YSYEKL in the germline V gene. The chain's CDR3 is CASSQGTGSTDTQYF. DNA of the CDR3: TGCGCCAGCAGCCAGGGGACAGGAAGCACAGATACGCAGTATTTT.

V is TRBV29-1 and J is TRBJ2-5; 8 bases are a match to TRBD1. Germline trimming cut 1 base from V and 5 bases from J; bases unmatched to any gene: 15. Germline loops: CDR1 SQVTM, CDR2 ANQGSEA. This CDR3 has 17 amino acids. This CDR3 reads CSVEGVGTGALGETQYF. The CDR3, as DNA: TGCAGCGTTGAAGGGGTGGGGACAGGCGCCCTCGGGGAGACCCAGTACTTC.

The gene calls are TRBV9 and TRBJ2-7; 9 nucleotides align to TRBD2. The germline V gene has CDR1 SGDLS and CDR2 YYNGEE. The CDR3 has 16 residues. V was pared by 0 bases and J by 6 bases, with 10 bases of the junction left unmatched. CDR3 in amino acids: CASSVGSVAGEGEQYF. As DNA, the CDR3 is TGTGCCAGCAGCGTAGGGTCGGTAGCGGGAGAGGGCGAGCAGTACTTC.

V is TRBV3-1 (or the pseudogene TRBV3-2) and J is TRBJ2-1, with TRBD1 matching over 8 bases. The germline CDR1 and CDR2 sequences are LGHDT and YNNKEL (reference sequence). J gave up 5 bases and V 4 bases, and 13 bases lay outside the gene matches. CDR3 size: 17 residues. The CDR3 DNA reads TGTGCCAGCAGCCCCTGGCTGACCGGGACAGGTAACAATGAGCAGTTCTTC. This translates into CASSPWLTGTGNNEQFF.

This clone has a single count. CDR3 sequence reads: CASSQDYRNQPQHF. CDR3 in DNA: TGCGCCAGCAGCCAAGATTACAGAAATCAGCCCCAGCATTTT. The V call is TRBV4-3, the J call TRBJ1-5; D is uncertain. The V and J ends lost 0 bases and 4 bases respectively, with 7 bases between them. CDR3 length: 14 amino acids. Germline loops: CDR1 LGHNA, CDR2 YSLEER.

This clone has just a few counts. The rearrangement links TRBV19 to TRBJ1-5, with a weak D call TRBD1 (5 bases). Trimming took 5 bases from V and 0 from J, leaving 14 bases between them. Germline lookup yields CDR1 LNHDA and CDR2 SQIVND (reference sequence). The CDR3 covers 16 residues. CDR3 in amino acids: CASSAGGGNSNQPQHF. CDR3 nucleotides: TGTGCCAGTAGTGCTGGCGGGGGAAATAGCAATCAGCCCCAGCATTTT.

This clone occurred a few times. The gene calls are TRBV28 and TRBJ1-5, with D maybe TRBD1 (6 bases). V lost 6 bases, J lost 5 bases, and 14 bases lay in between. This CDR3 has 14 amino acids. From germline, CDR1 is MDHEN and CDR2 SYDVKM. CDR3 in DNA: TGTGCCAGCAGCCAATCCAGGGGATATCAGCCCCAGCATTTT. Amino acid sequence: CASSQSRGYQPQHF.